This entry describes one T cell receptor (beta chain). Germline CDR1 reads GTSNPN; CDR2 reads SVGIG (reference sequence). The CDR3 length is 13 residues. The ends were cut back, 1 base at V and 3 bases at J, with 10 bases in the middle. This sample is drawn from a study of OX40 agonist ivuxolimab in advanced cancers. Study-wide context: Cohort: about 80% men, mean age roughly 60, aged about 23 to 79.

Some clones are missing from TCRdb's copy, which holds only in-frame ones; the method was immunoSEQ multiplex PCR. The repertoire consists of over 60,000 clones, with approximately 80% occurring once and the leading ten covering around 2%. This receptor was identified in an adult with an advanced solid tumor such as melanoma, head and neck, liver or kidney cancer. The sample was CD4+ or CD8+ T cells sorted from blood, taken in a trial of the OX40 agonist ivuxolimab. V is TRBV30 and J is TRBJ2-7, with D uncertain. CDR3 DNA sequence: TGTGCCTGGAGTGAAGGAGTTTACTACGAGCAGTACTTC. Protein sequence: CAWSEGVYYEQYF.